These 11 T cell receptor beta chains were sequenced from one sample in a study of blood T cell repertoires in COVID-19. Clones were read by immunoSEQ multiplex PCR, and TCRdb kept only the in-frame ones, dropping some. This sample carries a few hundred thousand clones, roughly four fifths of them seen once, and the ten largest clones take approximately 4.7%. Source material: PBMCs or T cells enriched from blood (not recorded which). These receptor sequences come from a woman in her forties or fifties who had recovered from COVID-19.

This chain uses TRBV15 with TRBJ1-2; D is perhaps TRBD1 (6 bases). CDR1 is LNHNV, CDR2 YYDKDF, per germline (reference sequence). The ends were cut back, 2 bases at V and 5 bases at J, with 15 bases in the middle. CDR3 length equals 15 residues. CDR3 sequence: CATSRTRDIEYGYTF. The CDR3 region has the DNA TGTGCCACCAGCAGAACCCGGGACATCGAATATGGCTACACCTTC.

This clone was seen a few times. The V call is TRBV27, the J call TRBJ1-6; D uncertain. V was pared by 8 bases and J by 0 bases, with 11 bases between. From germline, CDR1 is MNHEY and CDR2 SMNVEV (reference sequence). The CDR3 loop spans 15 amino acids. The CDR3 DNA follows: TGTGCCAGCCGTCCAGAAAGCTCCTATAATTCACCCCTCCACTTT. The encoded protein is CASRPESSYNSPLHF.

CDR3 nucleotides: TGTGCCAGCAGCCGAGACGGGAACTATGGCTACACCTTC. Translation: CASSRDGNYGYTF. This chain connects TRBV27 to TRBJ1-2; D remains unclear. This CDR3 has 13 amino acids. With 6 bases removed from V and 2 bases from J, the gap between germline ends came to 10 bases. Germline V lookup: CDR1 MNHEY, CDR2 SMNVEV (reference sequence).

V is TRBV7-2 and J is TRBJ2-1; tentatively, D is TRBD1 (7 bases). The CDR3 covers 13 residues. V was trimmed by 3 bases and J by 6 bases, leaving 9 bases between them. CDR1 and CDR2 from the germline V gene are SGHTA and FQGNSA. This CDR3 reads CASSFQGGNEQFF. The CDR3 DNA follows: TGTGCCAGCAGCTTCCAGGGGGGCAATGAGCAGTTCTTC.

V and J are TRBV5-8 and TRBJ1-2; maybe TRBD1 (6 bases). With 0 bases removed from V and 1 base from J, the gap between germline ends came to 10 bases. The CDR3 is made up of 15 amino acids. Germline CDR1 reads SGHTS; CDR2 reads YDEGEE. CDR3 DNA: TGTGCCAGCAGCTTGGGCAGGGGAAATAACTATGGCTACACCTTC. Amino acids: CASSLGRGNNYGYTF.

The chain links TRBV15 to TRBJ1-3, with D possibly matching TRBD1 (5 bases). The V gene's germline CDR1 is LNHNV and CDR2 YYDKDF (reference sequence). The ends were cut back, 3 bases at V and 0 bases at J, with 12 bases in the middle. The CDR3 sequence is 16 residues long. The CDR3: CATSRTRDSSGNTIYF. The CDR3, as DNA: TGTGCCACCAGCAGGACCAGGGACTCCTCTGGAAACACCATATATTTT.

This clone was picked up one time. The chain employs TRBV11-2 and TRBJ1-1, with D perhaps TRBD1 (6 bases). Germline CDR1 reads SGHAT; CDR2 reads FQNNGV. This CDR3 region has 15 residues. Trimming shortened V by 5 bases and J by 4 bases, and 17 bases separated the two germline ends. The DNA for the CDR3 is TGTGCCAGCAGCCCCAATTTGGGGGCGGTCACTGAAGCTTTCTTT. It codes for CASSPNLGAVTEAFF.

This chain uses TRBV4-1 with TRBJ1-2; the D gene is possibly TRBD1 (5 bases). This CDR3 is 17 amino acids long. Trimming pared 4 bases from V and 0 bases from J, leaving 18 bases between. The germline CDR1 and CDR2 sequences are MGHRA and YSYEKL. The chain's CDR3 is CASSPSGGGPANYGYTF. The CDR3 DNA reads TGCGCCAGCAGCCCCAGTGGGGGAGGGCCGGCTAACTATGGCTACACCTTC.

In DNA, the CDR3 is TGTGCCATCAGTGAGTCGGACAGGAACTATGGCTACACCTTC. It specifies CAISESDRNYGYTF. This sequence joins TRBV10-3 and TRBJ1-2; 7 bases are shared with TRBD1. This CDR3 comprises 14 residues. Trimming took 0 bases from V and 2 from J; bases not matched to a gene: 0. Germline values: CDR1 ENHRY, CDR2 SYGVKD.

CDR3 residues: CASSQRYEQYF. CDR3 nucleotide sequence: TGTGCCAGCAGCCAACGCTACGAGCAGTACTTC. The rearrangement uses TRBV4-2 and TRBJ2-7; D unresolved. CDR3 length: 11 residues. Trimming left V 2 bases short and J 3 bases short, with 2 bases between. Germline V gene data show CDR1 as LGHNA and CDR2 as YNFKEQ.

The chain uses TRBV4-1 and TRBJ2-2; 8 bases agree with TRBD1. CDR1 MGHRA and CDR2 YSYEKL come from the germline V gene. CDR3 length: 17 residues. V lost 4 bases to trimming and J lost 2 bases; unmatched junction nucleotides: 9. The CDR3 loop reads CASSRTLQGANTGELFF. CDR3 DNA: TGCGCCAGCAGCCGGACCTTGCAGGGGGCTAACACCGGGGAGCTGTTTTTT.